This entry describes one TCR beta chain. With V trimmed by 5 bases and J by 2 bases, 5 bases remained unmatched. The CDR3 is made up of 16 amino acids. Looked up from germline, CDR1 is SGHVS and CDR2 is FQNEAQ. The sample belongs to a study of blood T cell repertoires in COVID-19. On the study more broadly: Acute and convalescent COVID-19 samples came from the United States, Italy and Spain. T cells, B-cell-depleted T cells, or PBMCs provided the cDNA or gDNA that served as material.

How the authors handled the data: It was from reference gene primer amplification that nucleated cell counts were estimated. TCRdb's table, derived via immunoSEQ multiplex PCR, lists solely in-frame clones and lacks some. The DNA was the basis for D and trimming; V, J and clone size are from that table. The top ten clones hold less than 3% of a sample with some 160,000 clones, approximately 88% of them seen once. Sample: peripheral blood. This TCR was sampled from a man in his 60s with acute or convalescent COVID-19. The rearrangement links TRBV7-8 to TRBJ1-6; TRBD1 matches 8 bases. CDR3 bases: TGTGCCAGCAGCAGTCGGGACAGGACCTATAATTCACCCCTCCACTTT. This translates into CASSSRDRTYNSPLHF.